This paragraph covers one T cell receptor (beta chain) sequence. This sample is drawn from a study of blood T cell repertoires in COVID-19. In the study overall: There were acute and convalescent COVID-19 samples, and they came from the United States, Italy and Spain.

Between the trimmed V and J ends, which lost 2 bases and 4 bases, there was a span of 12 bases. This CDR3 has 15 residues. In germline, CDR1 is SGDLS, CDR2 YYNGEE. Clones were sequenced by immunoSEQ multiplex PCR, and TCRdb holds only the in-frame ones, with some missing. The sample includes some 70,000 clones, 85% to 90% of them seen just once. The genes are TRBV9 and TRBJ2-2; D possibly corresponds to TRBD2 (5 bases). The receptor comes from a man aged 50-60 years with acute or convalescent COVID-19. What was sequenced was peripheral blood. CDR3 sequence: CASSVEGVGTGELFF. The DNA for the CDR3 is TGTGCCAGCAGCGTTGAGGGTGTGGGCACCGGGGAGCTGTTTTTT.